This is a list of T cell receptor beta chains from one sample in a study of blood T cell repertoires in COVID-19. Produced via immunoSEQ multiplex PCR; TCRdb's table is partial and in-frame only. The table records more than 100,000 clones, 84% of them present only once. Sequenced material: peripheral blood. The receptors come from a woman aged 25 to 39 who had recovered from COVID-19. Each CDR3 is given with its conserved first and last residue. A D gene is named only where the DNA matches it firmly. Size values are once, few and many counts, or a class for expanded clones, and some rows have none.

clone size	V gene	D gene	J gene	CDR3 DNA	CDR3 protein
once	TRBV7-2	TRBD1	TRBJ1-1	TGTGCCAGCAGCTTCGGGACAGGGCACACTGAAGCTTTCTTT	CASSFGTGHTEAFF
NA	TRBV6-5	TRBD1	TRBJ1-2	TGTGCCAGCAGTAGACAGGGGGTTGACTATGGCTACACCTTC	CASSRQGVDYGYTF
NA	TRBV12-3/TRBV12-4	NA	TRBJ2-3	TGTGCCAGCAGTGGGGGGTGGGATACGCAGTATTTT	CASSGGWDTQYF
once	TRBV5-8	TRBD1	TRBJ1-2	TGTGCCAGCAGCTTGAGAGGGGGCACCTATGGCTACACCTTC	CASSLRGGTYGYTF
NA	TRBV6-2/TRBV6-3	NA	TRBJ1-5	TGTGCCAGCAGTTACTCGATGTATTGGACAGCTCGCAATCAGCCCCAGCATTTT	CASSYSMYWTARNQPQHF
NA	TRBV3-1/TRBV3-2	NA	TRBJ2-5	TGTGCCAGCAGGCCGTATTGGGGAGAAGAGACCCAGTACTTC	CASRPYWGEETQYF
NA	TRBV10-1	NA	TRBJ2-7	TGCGCCAGCAGTGACTTTACAAACCGGGACAAGGGATATGGCGAGCAGTACTTC	CASSDFTNRDKGYGEQYF
few	TRBV7-3	NA	TRBJ2-4	TGTGCCAGCAGCTTAATCAACGGAGACATTCAGTACTTC	CASSLINGDIQYF
NA	TRBV6-2/TRBV6-3	NA	TRBJ1-2	TGTGCCAGCAGTTATGTTCCAGGGGTGTATGGCTACACCTTC	CASSYVPGVYGYTF
NA	TRBV7-9	NA	TRBJ2-6	TGTGCCAGCAGCCTCGGACTTGGGGCCAACGTCCTGACTTTC	CASSLGLGANVLTF
NA	TRBV15	NA	TRBJ2-1	TGTGCCACCAGCAGAGATCTTGCAGGAACGGATTACAATGAGCAGTTCTTC	CATSRDLAGTDYNEQFF
NA	TRBV5-4	NA	TRBJ1-2	TGTGCCAGCAGCCCCTTCGACAGCCTTAACTATGGCTACACCTTC	CASSPFDSLNYGYTF
NA	TRBV7-9	TRBD1	TRBJ2-2	TGTGCCAGCAGAACCGGGACAGGGGAGGCCGGGGAGCTGTTTTTT	CASRTGTGEAGELFF
NA	TRBV6-1	NA	TRBJ1-2	TGTGCCAGCAGTGAACGGGACAACTACATTTATGGCTACACCTTC	CASSERDNYIYGYTF
once	TRBV6-5	NA	TRBJ2-1	TGTGCCAGCAGTTCCCTTTTGCGCAATGAGCAGTTCTTC	CASSSLLRNEQFF
NA	TRBV5-5	NA	TRBJ2-1	TGTGCCAGCAGCTTGGGGTGGGCGTCCTACAATGAGCAGTTCTTC	CASSLGWASYNEQFF
NA	TRBV19	TRBD1	TRBJ1-2	TGTGCCAGTAGTTCCGGGACAGGGGTTTTACCGGACTACACCTTC	CASSSGTGVLPDYTF
few	TRBV5-1	NA	TRBJ1-3	TGCGCCAGCGCCAGGACCCTCGGGGTAGACACCATATATTTT	CASARTLGVDTIYF
NA	TRBV12-3/TRBV12-4	TRBD1	TRBJ2-7	TGTGCCAGCAGGGAACAGGGGGCGGGCGAGCAGTACTTC	CASREQGAGEQYF
NA	TRBV6-1	NA	TRBJ1-4	TGTGCCAGCAGTGAACTGAGACAGCGCGATGAAAAACTGTTTTTT	CASSELRQRDEKLFF
NA	TRBV7-3	TRBD2	TRBJ2-1	TGTGCCAGCAGTTTGACTAGCGGGGGCTACAATGAGCAGTTCTTC	CASSLTSGGYNEQFF
NA	TRBV27	TRBD1	TRBJ1-6	TGTGCCAGCAGTTTCCGGGACAGGGCTTCACCCCTCCACTTT	CASSFRDRASPLHF
few	TRBV9	NA	TRBJ1-4	TGTGCCAGCAGCGCACAGGGTCGGGATGAAAAACTGTTTTTT	CASSAQGRDEKLFF
few	TRBV29-1	TRBD1	TRBJ1-2	TGCAGCGTTGAAGATCTGGGGACAGGGGGCGCCGGGGGCTACACCTTC	CSVEDLGTGGAGGYTF
NA	TRBV15	TRBD1	TRBJ1-1	TGTGCCACCAGCAGCGAATCCGACAGGGCTCTGAACACTGAAGCTTTCTTT	CATSSESDRALNTEAFF
NA	TRBV5-4	TRBD1	TRBJ1-3	TGTGCCAGCAGCTTGGACGGGACAGGGGGCGGAAACACCATATATTTT	CASSLDGTGGGNTIYF
once	TRBV11-2	NA	TRBJ1-1	TGTGCCAGCAGCTTAGGCCGGGAGATGAACACTGAAGCTTTCTTT	CASSLGREMNTEAFF